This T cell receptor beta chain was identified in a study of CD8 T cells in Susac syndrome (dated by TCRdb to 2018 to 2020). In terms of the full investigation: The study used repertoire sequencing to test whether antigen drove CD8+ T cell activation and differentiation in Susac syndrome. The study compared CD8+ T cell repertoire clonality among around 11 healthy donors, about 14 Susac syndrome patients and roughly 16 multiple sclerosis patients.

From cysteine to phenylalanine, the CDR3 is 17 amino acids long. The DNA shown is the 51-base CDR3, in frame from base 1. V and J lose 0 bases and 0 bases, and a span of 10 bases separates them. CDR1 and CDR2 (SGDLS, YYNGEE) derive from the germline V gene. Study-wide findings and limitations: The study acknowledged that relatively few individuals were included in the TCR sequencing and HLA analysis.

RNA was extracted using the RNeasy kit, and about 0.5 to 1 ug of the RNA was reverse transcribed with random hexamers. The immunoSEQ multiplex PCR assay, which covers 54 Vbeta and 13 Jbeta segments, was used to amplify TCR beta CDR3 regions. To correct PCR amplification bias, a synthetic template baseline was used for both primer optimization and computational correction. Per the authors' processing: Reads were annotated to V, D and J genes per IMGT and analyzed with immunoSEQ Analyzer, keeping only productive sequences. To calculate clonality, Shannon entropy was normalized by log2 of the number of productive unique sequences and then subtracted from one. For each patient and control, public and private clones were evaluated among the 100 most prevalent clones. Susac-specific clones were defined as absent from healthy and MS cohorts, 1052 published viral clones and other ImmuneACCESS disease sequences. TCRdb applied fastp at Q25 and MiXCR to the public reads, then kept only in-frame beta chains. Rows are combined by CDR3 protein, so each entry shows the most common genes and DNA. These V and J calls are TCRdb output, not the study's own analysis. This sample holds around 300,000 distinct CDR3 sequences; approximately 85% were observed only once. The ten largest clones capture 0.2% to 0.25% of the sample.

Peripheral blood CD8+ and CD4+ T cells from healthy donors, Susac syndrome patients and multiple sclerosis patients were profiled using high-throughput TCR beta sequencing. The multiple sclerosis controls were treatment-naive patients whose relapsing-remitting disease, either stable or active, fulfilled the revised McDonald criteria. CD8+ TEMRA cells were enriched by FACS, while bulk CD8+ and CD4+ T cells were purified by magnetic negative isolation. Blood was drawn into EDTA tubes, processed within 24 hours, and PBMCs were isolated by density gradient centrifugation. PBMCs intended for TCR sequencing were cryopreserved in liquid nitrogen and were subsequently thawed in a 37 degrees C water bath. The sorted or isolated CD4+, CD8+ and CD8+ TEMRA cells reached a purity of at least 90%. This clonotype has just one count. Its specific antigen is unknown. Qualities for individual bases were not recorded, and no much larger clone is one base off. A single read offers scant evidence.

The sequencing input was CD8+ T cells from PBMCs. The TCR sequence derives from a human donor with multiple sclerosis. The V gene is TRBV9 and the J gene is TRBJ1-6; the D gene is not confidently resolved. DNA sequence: TGTGCCAGCAGCGTAGCACCTACCAGCTCCTATAATTCACCCCTCCACTTT. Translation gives CASSVAPTSSYNSPLHF.